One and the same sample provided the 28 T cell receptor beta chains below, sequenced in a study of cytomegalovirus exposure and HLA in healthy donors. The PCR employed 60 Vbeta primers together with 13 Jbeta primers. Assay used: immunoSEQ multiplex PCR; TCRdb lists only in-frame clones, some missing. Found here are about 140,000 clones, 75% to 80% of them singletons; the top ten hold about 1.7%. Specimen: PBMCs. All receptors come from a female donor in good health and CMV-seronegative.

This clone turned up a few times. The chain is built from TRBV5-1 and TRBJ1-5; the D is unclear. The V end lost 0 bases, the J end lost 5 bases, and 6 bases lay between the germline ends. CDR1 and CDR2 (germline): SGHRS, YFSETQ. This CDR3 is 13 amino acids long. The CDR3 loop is CASSLERDQPQHF. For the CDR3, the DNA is TGCGCCAGCAGCTTGGAGAGGGATCAGCCCCAGCATTTT.

This CDR3 is CASSPYQRNSYEQYF. DNA of the CDR3: TGCGCCAGCAGCCCTTATCAGCGGAACTCCTACGAGCAGTACTTC. The chain is built from TRBV5-1 and TRBJ2-7; possible D gene TRBD2, 5 bases. This CDR3 region has 15 residues. Germline assignment: CDR1 SGHRS and CDR2 YFSETQ. V dropped 4 bases and J dropped 0 bases, with 14 bases sitting between them.

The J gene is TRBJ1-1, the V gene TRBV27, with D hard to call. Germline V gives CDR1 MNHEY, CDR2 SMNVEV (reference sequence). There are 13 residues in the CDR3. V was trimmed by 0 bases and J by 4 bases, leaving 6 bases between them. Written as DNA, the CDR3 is TGTGCCAGCAGTTTATCTAGGAGCACTGAAGCTTTCTTT. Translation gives CASSLSRSTEAFF.

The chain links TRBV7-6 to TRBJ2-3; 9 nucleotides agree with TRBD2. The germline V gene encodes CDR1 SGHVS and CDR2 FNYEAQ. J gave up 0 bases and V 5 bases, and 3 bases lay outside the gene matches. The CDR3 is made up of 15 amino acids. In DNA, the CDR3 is TGTGCCAGCAGCCCTAGCGGGGCTAGCACAGATACGCAGTATTTT. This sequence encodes CASSPSGASTDTQYF.

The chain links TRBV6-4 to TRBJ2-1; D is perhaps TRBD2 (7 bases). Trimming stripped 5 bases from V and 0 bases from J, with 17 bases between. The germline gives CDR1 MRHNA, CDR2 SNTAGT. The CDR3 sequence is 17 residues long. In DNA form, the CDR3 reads TGTGCCAGCAGTAGACTTGCGGGGGCCAGCTCCTACAATGAGCAGTTCTTC. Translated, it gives CASSRLAGASSYNEQFF.

Here the CDR3 reads CASRTGTGIHNEQFF. CDR3 sequence (DNA): TGTGCCAGCAGAACCGGGACAGGGATCCACAATGAGCAGTTCTTC. The chain is built from TRBV28 and TRBJ2-1; TRBD1 matches at 9 bases. The CDR3 runs to 15 residues. The junction had 8 bases not matched to a gene; V was cut back by 6 bases and J by 5 bases. Germline assignment: CDR1 MDHEN and CDR2 SYDVKM.

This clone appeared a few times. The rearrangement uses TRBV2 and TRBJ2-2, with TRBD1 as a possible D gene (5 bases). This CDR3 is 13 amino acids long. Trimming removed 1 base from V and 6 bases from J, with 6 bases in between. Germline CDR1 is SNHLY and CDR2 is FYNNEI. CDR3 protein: CASSEVGPGELFF. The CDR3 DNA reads TGTGCCAGCAGTGAAGTGGGGCCCGGGGAGCTGTTTTTT.

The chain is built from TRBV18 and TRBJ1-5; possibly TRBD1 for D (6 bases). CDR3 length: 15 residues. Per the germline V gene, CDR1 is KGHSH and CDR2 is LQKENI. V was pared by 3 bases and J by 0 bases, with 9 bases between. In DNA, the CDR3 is TGTGCCAGCTCACCCCAGGACAGTAGCAATCAGCCCCAGCATTTT. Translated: CASSPQDSSNQPQHF.

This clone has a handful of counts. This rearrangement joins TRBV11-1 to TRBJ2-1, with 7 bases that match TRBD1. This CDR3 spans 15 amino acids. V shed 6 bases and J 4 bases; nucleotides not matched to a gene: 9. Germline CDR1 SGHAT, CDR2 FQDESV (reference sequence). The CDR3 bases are TGTGCCAGCAGAAAAGGGACAGCCGCGTACAATGAGCAGTTCTTC. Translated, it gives CASRKGTAAYNEQFF.

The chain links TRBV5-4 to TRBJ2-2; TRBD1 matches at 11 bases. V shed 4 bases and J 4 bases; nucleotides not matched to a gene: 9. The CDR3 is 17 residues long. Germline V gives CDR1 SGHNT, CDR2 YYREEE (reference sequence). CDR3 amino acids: CASSQNPGTGGTGELFF. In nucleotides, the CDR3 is TGTGCCAGCAGCCAGAACCCCGGGACAGGGGGCACCGGGGAGCTGTTTTTT.

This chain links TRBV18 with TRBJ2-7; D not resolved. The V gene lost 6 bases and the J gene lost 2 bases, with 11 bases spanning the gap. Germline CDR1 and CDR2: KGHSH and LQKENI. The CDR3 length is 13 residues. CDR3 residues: CASSPGYPYEQYF. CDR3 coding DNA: TGTGCCAGCTCGCCCGGTTACCCCTACGAGCAGTACTTC.

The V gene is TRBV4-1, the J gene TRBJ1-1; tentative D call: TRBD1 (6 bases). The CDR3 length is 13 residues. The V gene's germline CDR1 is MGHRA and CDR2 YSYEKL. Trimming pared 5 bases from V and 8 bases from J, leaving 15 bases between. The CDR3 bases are TGCGCCAGCAGCAGCCTACGCGGGGGCGAAGCTTTCTTT. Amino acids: CASSSLRGGEAFF.

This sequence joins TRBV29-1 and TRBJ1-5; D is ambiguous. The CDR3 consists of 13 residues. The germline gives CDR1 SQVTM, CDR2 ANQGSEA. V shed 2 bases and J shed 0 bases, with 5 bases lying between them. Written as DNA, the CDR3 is TGCAGCGTTGAACAGAATAGCAATCAGCCCCAGCATTTT. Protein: CSVEQNSNQPQHF.

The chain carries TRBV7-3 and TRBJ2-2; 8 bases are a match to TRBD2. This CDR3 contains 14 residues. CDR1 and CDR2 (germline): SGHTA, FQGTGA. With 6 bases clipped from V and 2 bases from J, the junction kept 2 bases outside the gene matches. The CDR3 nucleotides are TGTGCCAGCAGTCGGGGGGGAAACACCGGGGAGCTGTTTTTT. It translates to CASSRGGNTGELFF.

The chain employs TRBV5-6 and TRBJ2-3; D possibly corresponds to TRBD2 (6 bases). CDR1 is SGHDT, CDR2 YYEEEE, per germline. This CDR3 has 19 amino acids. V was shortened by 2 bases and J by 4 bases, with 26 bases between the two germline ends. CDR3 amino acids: CASSFGPLWPGRQSDTQYF. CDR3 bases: TGTGCCAGCAGCTTCGGTCCGCTTTGGCCAGGGAGGCAATCAGATACGCAGTATTTT.

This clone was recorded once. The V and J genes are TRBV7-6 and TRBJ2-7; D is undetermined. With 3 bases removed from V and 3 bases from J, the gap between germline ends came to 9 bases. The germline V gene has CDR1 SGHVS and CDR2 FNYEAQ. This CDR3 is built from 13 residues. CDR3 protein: CASSLNSNYEQYF. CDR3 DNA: TGTGCCAGCAGCTTGAACAGCAACTACGAGCAGTACTTC.

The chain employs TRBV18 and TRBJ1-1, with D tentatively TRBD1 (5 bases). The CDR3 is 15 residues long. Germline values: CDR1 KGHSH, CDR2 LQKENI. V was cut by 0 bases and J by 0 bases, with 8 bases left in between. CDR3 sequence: CASSPPGRVNTEAFF. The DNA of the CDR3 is TGTGCCAGCTCACCACCGGGCAGGGTGAACACTGAAGCTTTCTTT.

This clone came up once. The CDR3, as DNA: TGTGCCAGCAGCCCGTTTCACGGAGGCCAAGCCTCCTACGAGCAGTACTTC. Translated, it gives CASSPFHGGQASYEQYF. V usage is TRBV11-3 and J usage is TRBJ2-7, with a weak D call TRBD2 (5 bases). The length of the CDR3 is 17 residues. The germline V gene has CDR1 SGHNT and CDR2 YENEEA. V shed 5 bases and J shed 0 bases, with 20 bases lying between them.

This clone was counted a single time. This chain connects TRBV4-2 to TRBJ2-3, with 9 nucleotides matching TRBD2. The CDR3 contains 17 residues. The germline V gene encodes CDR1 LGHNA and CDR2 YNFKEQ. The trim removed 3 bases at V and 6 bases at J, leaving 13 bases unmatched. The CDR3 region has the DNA TGTGCCAGCAGCCAGAGTCTAGCGGGGTCCGTCCTTGATACGCAGTATTTT. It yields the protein CASSQSLAGSVLDTQYF.

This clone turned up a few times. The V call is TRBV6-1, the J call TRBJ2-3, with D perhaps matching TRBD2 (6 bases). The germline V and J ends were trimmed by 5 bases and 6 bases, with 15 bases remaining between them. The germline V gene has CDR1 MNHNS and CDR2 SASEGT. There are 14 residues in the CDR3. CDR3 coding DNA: TGTGCCAGCAGTTTGGAGGGGAATAGGGATACGCAGTATTTT. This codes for CASSLEGNRDTQYF.

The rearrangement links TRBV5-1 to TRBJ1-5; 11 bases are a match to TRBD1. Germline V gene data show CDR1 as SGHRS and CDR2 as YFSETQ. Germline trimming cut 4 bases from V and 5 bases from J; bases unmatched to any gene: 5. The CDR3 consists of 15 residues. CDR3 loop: CASSPGTGGDQPQHF. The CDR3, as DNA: TGCGCCAGCAGCCCAGGGACAGGGGGGGATCAGCCCCAGCATTTT.

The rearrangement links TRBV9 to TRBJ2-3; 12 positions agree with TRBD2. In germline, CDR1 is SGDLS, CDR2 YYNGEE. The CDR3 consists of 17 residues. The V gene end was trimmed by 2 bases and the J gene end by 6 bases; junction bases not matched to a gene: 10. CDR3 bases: TGTGCCAGCAGCGTGACGACTAGCGGGGGAGAGTTGGATACGCAGTATTTT. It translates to CASSVTTSGGELDTQYF. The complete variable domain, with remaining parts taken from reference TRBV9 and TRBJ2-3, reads DSGVTQTPKHLITATGQRVTLRCSPRSGDLSVYWYQQSLDQGLQFLIQYYNGEERAKGNILERFSAQQFPDLHSELNLSSLELGDSALYFCASSVTTSGGELDTQYFGPGTRLTVL.

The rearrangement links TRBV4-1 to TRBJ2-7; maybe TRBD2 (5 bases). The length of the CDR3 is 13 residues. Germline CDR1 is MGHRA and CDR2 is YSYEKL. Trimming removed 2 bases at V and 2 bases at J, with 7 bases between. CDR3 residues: CASSQTRTYEQYF. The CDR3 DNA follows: TGCGCCAGCAGCCAAACTAGGACCTACGAGCAGTACTTC.

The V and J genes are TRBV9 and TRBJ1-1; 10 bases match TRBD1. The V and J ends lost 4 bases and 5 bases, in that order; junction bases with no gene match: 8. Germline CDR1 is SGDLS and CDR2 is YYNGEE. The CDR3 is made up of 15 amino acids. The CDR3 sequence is CASSPRDRGRTEAFF. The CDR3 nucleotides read TGTGCCAGCAGCCCCCGGGACAGGGGAAGGACTGAAGCTTTCTTT.

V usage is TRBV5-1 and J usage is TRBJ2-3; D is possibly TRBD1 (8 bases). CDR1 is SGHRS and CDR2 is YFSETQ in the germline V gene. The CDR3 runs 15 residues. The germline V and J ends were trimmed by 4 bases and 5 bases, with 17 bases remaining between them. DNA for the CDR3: TGCGCCAGCAGCGGGGGGGACAGGTCAGAAGATACGCAGTATTTT. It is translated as CASSGGDRSEDTQYF.

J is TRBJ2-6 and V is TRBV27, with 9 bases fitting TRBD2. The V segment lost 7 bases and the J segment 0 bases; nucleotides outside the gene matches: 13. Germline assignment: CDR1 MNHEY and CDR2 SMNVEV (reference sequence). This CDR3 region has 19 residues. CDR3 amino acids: CASNGGGASQSSGANVLTF. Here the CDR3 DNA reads TGTGCCAGCAATGGCGGGGGGGCCTCTCAGAGCTCTGGGGCCAACGTCCTGACTTTC.

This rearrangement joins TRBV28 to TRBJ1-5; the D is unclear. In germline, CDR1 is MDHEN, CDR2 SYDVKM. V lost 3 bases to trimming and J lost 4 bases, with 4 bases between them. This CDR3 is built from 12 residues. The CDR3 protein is CASSFSNQPQHF. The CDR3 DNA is TGTGCCAGCAGTTTTAGTAATCAGCCCCAGCATTTT.

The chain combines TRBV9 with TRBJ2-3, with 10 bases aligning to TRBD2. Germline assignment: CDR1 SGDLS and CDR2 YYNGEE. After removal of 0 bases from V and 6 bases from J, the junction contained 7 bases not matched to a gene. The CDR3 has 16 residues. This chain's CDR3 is CASSVDPQRGGDTQYF. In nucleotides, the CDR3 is TGTGCCAGCAGCGTAGATCCACAGCGGGGGGGGGATACGCAGTATTTT.